This is a list of T cell receptor beta chains from one sample in a study of blood T cell repertoires in COVID-19. TCRdb keeps only in-frame clones here, not all; method: immunoSEQ multiplex PCR. Here the sample spans roughly 62,000 clones, more than 65% being singletons. Sequencing input: peripheral blood. The source is a human donor in a cohort sampled during active COVID-19. CDR3s leave out the opening cysteine and the closing phenylalanine or tryptophan. The order of the fields is J gene, V gene, CDR3 protein.

j_gene: TRBJ1-4
v_gene: TRBV24-1
CDR3aa: ATSDPSRAGEKLF

j_gene: TRBJ1-1
v_gene: TRBV6-2/TRBV6-3
CDR3aa: ASSYSTGDTRPEAF

j_gene: TRBJ2-7
v_gene: TRBV7-8
CDR3aa: ASSFSGQPYEQY

j_gene: TRBJ2-1
v_gene: TRBV7-2
CDR3aa: ASSRIGQLTYNEQF

j_gene: TRBJ1-1
v_gene: TRBV6-2/TRBV6-3
CDR3aa: ASSYAYTEAF

j_gene: TRBJ2-6
v_gene: TRBV30
CDR3aa: ALNRGSGANVLT

j_gene: TRBJ2-7
v_gene: TRBV5-5
CDR3aa: ASSYLGGAPYEQY

j_gene: TRBJ2-1
v_gene: TRBV7-2
CDR3aa: ASSVGTVYNEQF

j_gene: TRBJ1-6
v_gene: TRBV7-9
CDR3aa: ASSSTGSIASPLH

j_gene: TRBJ2-1
v_gene: TRBV10-3
CDR3aa: AISGEGMRYNEQF

j_gene: TRBJ2-5
v_gene: TRBV7-6
CDR3aa: ASSVRGLGIRETQY

j_gene: TRBJ1-2
v_gene: TRBV4-1
CDR3aa: ASSQDAITYNYGYT

j_gene: TRBJ1-1
v_gene: TRBV11-3
CDR3aa: ASSRTPEAF

j_gene: TRBJ2-6
v_gene: TRBV6-2/TRBV6-3
CDR3aa: ASSSPWGGSSGANVLT

j_gene: TRBJ2-2
v_gene: TRBV14
CDR3aa: ASSRITGSYTGELF

j_gene: TRBJ2-7
v_gene: TRBV25-1
CDR3aa: ASSDPAQEAYEQY

j_gene: TRBJ1-4
v_gene: TRBV27
CDR3aa: ASRGHANEKLF

j_gene: TRBJ2-1
v_gene: TRBV6-5
CDR3aa: ASSPAGISYNEQF

j_gene: TRBJ1-2
v_gene: TRBV28
CDR3aa: ASRTDGQNYGYT

j_gene: TRBJ2-1
v_gene: TRBV30
CDR3aa: AWSGKGQALLEKQF

j_gene: TRBJ1-5
v_gene: TRBV6-6
CDR3aa: ASSYPQGNNQPQH

j_gene: TRBJ2-5
v_gene: TRBV18
CDR3aa: ASSAGLAKETQY

j_gene: TRBJ1-1
v_gene: TRBV7-9
CDR3aa: ASRLGQAYEAF

j_gene: TRBJ2-2
v_gene: TRBV9
CDR3aa: ASSVGGRLTGELF

j_gene: TRBJ1-5
v_gene: TRBV2
CDR3aa: ASRREGSQPQH

j_gene: TRBJ2-1
v_gene: TRBV6-4
CDR3aa: ASSANGGGKQF

j_gene: TRBJ2-4
v_gene: TRBV2
CDR3aa: ASSEGYGASKNIQY

j_gene: TRBJ2-2
v_gene: TRBV7-3
CDR3aa: ASSFGGSGELF

j_gene: TRBJ1-1
v_gene: TRBV5-4
CDR3aa: ATRWVGGEAF

j_gene: TRBJ2-2
v_gene: TRBV10-3
CDR3aa: AILAGTSGSTGELF

j_gene: TRBJ2-5
v_gene: TRBV27
CDR3aa: ASSSDRGRETQY

j_gene: TRBJ2-5
v_gene: TRBV7-2
CDR3aa: ASSRQGRGLRAQETQY

j_gene: TRBJ2-5
v_gene: TRBV7-2
CDR3aa: ASSQMGGSKETQY

j_gene: TRBJ2-7
v_gene: TRBV7-8
CDR3aa: ASSLSSAGGEQY

j_gene: TRBJ1-2
v_gene: TRBV7-8
CDR3aa: ASSLDSYGYT

j_gene: TRBJ2-3
v_gene: TRBV14
CDR3aa: ASSQVVSLAKDTQY

j_gene: TRBJ2-1
v_gene: TRBV3-1/TRBV3-2
CDR3aa: ASSQGGGNNEQF

j_gene: TRBJ2-2
v_gene: TRBV14
CDR3aa: ASSLGQGYTGELF

j_gene: TRBJ2-5
v_gene: TRBV7-3
CDR3aa: ASSLGLAETQY

j_gene: TRBJ2-1
v_gene: TRBV18
CDR3aa: ASSRPPGSYNEQF

j_gene: TRBJ2-7
v_gene: TRBV7-2
CDR3aa: ASSLAGNYEQY

j_gene: TRBJ1-2
v_gene: TRBV19
CDR3aa: ASSKTGPLRGYT

j_gene: TRBJ2-2
v_gene: TRBV7-3
CDR3aa: ASSSLRDSGPGELF

j_gene: TRBJ2-4
v_gene: TRBV15
CDR3aa: ATSWGGNIQY

j_gene: TRBJ1-1
v_gene: TRBV4-3
CDR3aa: ASSQDEGVNTEAF

j_gene: TRBJ2-2
v_gene: TRBV9
CDR3aa: ASSSGHSTGELF

j_gene: TRBJ1-1
v_gene: TRBV6-1
CDR3aa: ASSENGEAF

j_gene: TRBJ2-1
v_gene: TRBV11-3
CDR3aa: ASSTGVGNEQF

j_gene: TRBJ2-1
v_gene: TRBV27
CDR3aa: ASSSQRGGLNEQF

j_gene: TRBJ1-2
v_gene: TRBV4-1
CDR3aa: ASSQASGTPYGYT

j_gene: TRBJ1-4
v_gene: TRBV18
CDR3aa: ASSPNQGSTNEKLF

j_gene: TRBJ2-7
v_gene: TRBV5-1
CDR3aa: ASSLGGSGSYEQY

j_gene: TRBJ2-3
v_gene: TRBV2
CDR3aa: ATDSGTGTDTQY

j_gene: TRBJ2-3
v_gene: TRBV3-1/TRBV3-2
CDR3aa: ASSQDGTHTDTQY